The entry that follows covers one TCR beta chain sequence. The sample belongs to a study of blood T cell repertoires in COVID-19. For the study at large: COVID-19 samples from acute and convalescent phases originated in the United States, Italy and Spain.

How the authors handled the data: Estimation of nucleated cell counts was performed using reference gene primer amplification. The method was immunoSEQ multiplex PCR; TCRdb's version includes in-frame clones alone and lacks a portion of them. V, J and clone size reflect that table, while D and trimming were determined from the DNA. This table has about 480,000 clones, around 89% appearing once. The Seattle patients, enrolled during active infection, were followed longitudinally. Specimen: peripheral blood. The source is a woman aged 45-65 years with COVID-19, enrolled during active disease.

In DNA form, the CDR3 reads TGTGCCAGCCGCCAGGGAGACAGGGGAGCCGGGGAGCTGTTTTTT. Amino acids: CASRQGDRGAGELFF. The chain combines TRBV19 with TRBJ2-2; 8 nucleotides match TRBD1. The J segment lost 6 bases and the V segment lost 9 bases, leaving 12 bases of the junction unmatched. This CDR3 has 15 residues. Germline V gene lookup returns CDR1 LNHDA and CDR2 SQIVND (reference sequence).